Listed below are T cell receptor beta chains from one sample, sequenced in a study of cytomegalovirus exposure and HLA in healthy donors. Clones were sequenced by immunoSEQ multiplex PCR, and TCRdb holds only the in-frame ones, with some missing. The sample consists of 150,000 to 200,000 clones, around 68% of them appearing once. Sequenced sample: PBMCs. These receptors were collected from a man aged 35 to 55 in good health and CMV-seronegative. Both conserved end residues are part of each CDR3. The order of the fields is D gene, V gene, clone size, J gene, CDR3 protein, CDR3 DNA. D genes are given only for firm matches. Clone size is stated in some rows and not others, as once, few, many or a class when expanded.

TRBD1	TRBV29-1	NA	TRBJ1-4	CSVAERGQGNEKLFF	TGCAGCGTTGCGGAGAGAGGACAGGGAAATGAAAAACTGTTTTTT
TRBD2	TRBV5-6	NA	TRBJ2-7	CASSVGGSFNEQYF	TGTGCCAGCAGCGTGGGCGGGAGCTTCAACGAGCAGTACTTC
NA	TRBV6-1	few	TRBJ1-1	CASSGHLLHRNTEAFF	TGTGCCAGCAGTGGCCACCTCTTGCACAGGAACACTGAAGCTTTCTTT
NA	TRBV11-2	few	TRBJ2-1	CASSYPTAYNEQFF	TGTGCCAGCAGCTATCCGACAGCATACAATGAGCAGTTCTTC
NA	TRBV4-1	few	TRBJ2-7	CASSQDSAGKIYEQYF	TGCGCCAGCAGCCAAGATTCGGCAGGGAAGATCTACGAGCAGTACTTC
TRBD2	TRBV19	NA	TRBJ2-5	CASGGFGEQETQYF	TGTGCCAGCGGGGGGTTTGGGGAACAAGAGACCCAGTACTTC
NA	TRBV29-1	NA	TRBJ1-1	CSVGRRNTEAFF	TGCAGCGTTGGCAGAAGGAACACTGAAGCTTTCTTT
TRBD2	TRBV4-3	few	TRBJ2-3	CASSQDFGAGVTDTQYF	TGCGCCAGCAGCCAAGACTTCGGAGCGGGGGTCACAGATACGCAGTATTTT
NA	TRBV9	NA	TRBJ2-7	CASSPRQSSYEQYF	TGTGCCAGCAGCCCTCGACAGAGCTCCTACGAGCAGTACTTC
NA	TRBV5-4	NA	TRBJ2-1	CASSLAREWNNEQFF	TGTGCCAGCAGCTTGGCTCGGGAGTGGAACAATGAGCAGTTCTTC
NA	TRBV10-2	NA	TRBJ2-1	CASMGGGAHNEQFF	TGCGCCAGCATGGGAGGGGGGGCTCACAATGAGCAGTTCTTC
NA	TRBV21-1	once	TRBJ2-7	CASSSKRGGLPYEQYF	TGTGCCAGCAGCAGTAAGCGGGGGGGGCTACCTTACGAGCAGTACTTC
TRBD1	TRBV5-4	few	TRBJ2-6	CASSRGQDKANVLTF	TGTGCCAGCAGCCGTGGACAGGACAAGGCCAACGTCCTGACTTTC
NA	TRBV4-3	NA	TRBJ2-2	CASSQMRGELFF	TGCGCCAGCAGCCAAATGAGAGGGGAGCTGTTTTTT
TRBD1	TRBV2	few	TRBJ1-1	CASRGQGAAEAFF	TGTGCCAGCAGGGGACAGGGGGCGGCTGAAGCTTTCTTT
NA	TRBV6-1	NA	TRBJ2-4	CASSRAAKNIQYF	TGTGCCAGCAGCAGGGCGGCCAAAAACATTCAGTACTTC
TRBD1	TRBV7-9	NA	TRBJ2-6	CSSSSDRGSGANVLTF	TGTTCCAGCAGCTCCGACAGGGGCTCTGGGGCCAACGTCCTGACTTTC